This T cell receptor (beta chain) was retrieved from a study of Ad26.COV2.S vaccination and SARS-CoV-2 variants. Sample treatment: 19 received Ad26.COV2.S at low or high dose, single or two shots; about 5 received placebo; per-sample allocation not given. At day 63 after the first vaccine or placebo injection, samples were drawn. Method: immunoSEQ multiplex PCR; TCRdb's copy keeps in-frame clones and lacks some. The sample lists around 300,000 clones, about 88% occurring once. CDR1 is SGHAT, CDR2 FQNNGV, per germline. V lost 5 bases to trimming and J lost 0 bases, with 13 bases between them. The CDR3 runs to 15 residues.

The sequence came from a person between 18 and 59 years old who received the Ad26.COV2.S COVID-19 vaccine or a placebo. The chain uses TRBV11-2 and TRBJ1-1; D not resolved. Source: peripheral blood, taken in a trial of Ad26.COV2.S vaccine versus placebo. CDR3 region: CASSPGSEMNTEAFF. The DNA of the CDR3 is TGTGCCAGCAGCCCGGGATCAGAGATGAACACTGAAGCTTTCTTT.